Shown below are 18 T cell receptor beta chains from a single sample sequenced in a study of tumor and adjacent non-tumor tissue in lung cancer. RNA was extracted from bulk tissue without any cell sorting. A modified ARM-PCR protocol with three rounds of nested PCR amplified TCRbeta. One entry per CDR3 protein, called by TCRdb with MiXCR from the multiplex PCR reads. The table lists under 250,000 distinct CDR3 sequences, around 71% of them singletons. The sequenced sample consisted of lung tumor tissue. These receptors were taken from a man in his sixties with non-small cell lung cancer.

This clonotype has a count of ten or more. V is TRBV20-1 and J is TRBJ2-1, with a tentative D call TRBD2 (6 bases). V shed 1 base and J shed 1 base, with 17 bases lying between them. Per the germline V gene, CDR1 is DFQATT and CDR2 is SNEGSKA (reference sequence). The CDR3 covers 17 residues. The CDR3 region is CSARVPPTRGSYNEQFF. CDR3 coding DNA: TGCAGTGCTAGAGTTCCTCCGACTAGAGGGTCCTACAATGAGCAGTTCTTC.

A word on this clonotype: The CDR3 end shows no conserved phenylalanine or tryptophan, and so a read error is likely. V usage is TRBV11-2 and J usage is TRBJ2-3; 7 bases agree with TRBD2. This CDR3 has 13 amino acids. Germline lookup yields CDR1 SGHAT and CDR2 FQNNGV. Unmatched junction bases numbered 6, after V lost 8 bases and J lost 4 bases. The CDR3 loop is CASVPGGSDTQYL. In DNA form, the CDR3 reads TGTGCCAGCGTGCCGGGGGGTTCAGATACGCAGTATCTT.

The chain carries TRBV11-2 and TRBJ2-2; TRBD1 matches 9 bases. The germline gives CDR1 SGHAT, CDR2 FQNNGV. V lost 3 bases and J lost 5; bases outside the gene matches: 4. The CDR3 runs to 15 residues. CDR3 coding DNA: TGTGCCAGCAGCTTCTGGACAGGGGCGACCGGGGAGCTGTTTTTT. It yields the protein CASSFWTGATGELFF.

The CDR3 DNA sequence: TGCAGTGCTAGGGGTGTACTTCACTACGAGCAGTACTTC. This gives the protein CSARGVLHYEQYF. The chain is built from TRBV20-1 and TRBJ2-7, with D unresolved. V dropped 3 bases and J dropped 3 bases, with 12 bases sitting between them. Germline values: CDR1 DFQATT, CDR2 SNEGSKA (reference sequence). CDR3 length equals 13 residues.

This clonotype was counted once. Since the CDR3 does not end with the conserved phenylalanine or tryptophan, this likely comes from a read error. V gene TRBV6-1 combines with J gene TRBJ1-3; D ambiguous. V lost 1 base, J lost 13 bases, and 14 bases lay in between. CDR1 and CDR2 (germline): MNHNS, SASEGT. The CDR3 contains 13 residues. The CDR3 DNA reads TGTGCCAGCAGTGAAGGTCCACCGAGCACTATATATTCT. Translating it yields CASSEGPPSTIYS.

In its sample, this clonotype was seen many times. The J gene is TRBJ2-7, the V gene TRBV6-1; D might be TRBD2 (6 bases). V was clipped by 5 bases and J by 0 bases, with 11 bases between them. CDR1 and CDR2 (germline): MNHNS, SASEGT. This CDR3 spans 14 amino acids. CDR3 region: CASSFLAFSYEQYF. The CDR3 DNA reads TGTGCCAGCAGTTTCCTAGCGTTCTCCTACGAGCAGTACTTC.

The genes are TRBV19 and TRBJ1-5; D may be TRBD1 (6 bases). The CDR3 totals 15 residues. Trimming pared 7 bases from V and 1 base from J, leaving 14 bases between. CDR1 and CDR2 (germline): LNHDA, SQIVND (reference sequence). The CDR3: CASNSDSRSNQPQHF. The DNA for the CDR3 is TGTGCCAGTAATTCGGACAGCCGGAGCAATCAGCCCCAGCATTTT.

The chain links TRBV6-2 or TRBV6-3 to TRBJ2-5; maybe TRBD1 (5 bases). The V gene lost 6 bases and the J gene lost 1 base, with 9 bases spanning the gap. The CDR3 is 13 residues long. Germline assignment: CDR1 MNHEY and CDR2 SVGEGT. The CDR3 sequence: CASRGVPQETQYF. CDR3 nucleotide sequence: TGTGCCAGCAGAGGGGTACCCCAAGAGACCCAGTACTTC.

The chain recombines TRBV11-2 with TRBJ2-3; 12 bases match TRBD2. CDR1 SGHAT and CDR2 FQNNGV come from the germline V gene. The CDR3 is 16 residues long. After removal of 6 bases from V and 5 bases from J, the junction contained 9 bases not matched to a gene. CDR3 nucleotide sequence: TGTGCCAGCAGTTTACTAGCGGGGGGCCGCAAAGATACGCAGTATTTT. It yields the protein CASSLLAGGRKDTQYF.

The V call is TRBV15, the J call TRBJ2-1, with D perhaps TRBD2 (5 bases). V lost 8 bases, J lost 0 bases, and 11 bases lay in between. The CDR3 totals 14 residues. Germline V gene lookup returns CDR1 LNHNV and CDR2 YYDKDF (reference sequence). The DNA for the CDR3 is TGTGCCACCGGTAGCGCCAGCTCCTACAATGAGCAGTTCTTC. It specifies CATGSASSYNEQFF.

The chain carries TRBV5-4 and TRBJ2-7; 9 nucleotides agree with TRBD2. The CDR3 loop spans 16 amino acids. Per the germline V gene, CDR1 is SGHNT and CDR2 is YYREEE (reference sequence). The V segment lost 4 bases and the J segment 8 bases; nucleotides outside the gene matches: 16. The CDR3, as DNA: TGTGCCAGCAGCCGAGGGTCGCTAGCGGGACGGGGCCAGCAGTACTTC. Translated: CASSRGSLAGRGQQYF.

With regard to this clonotype: This may arise from a read error, as a much more abundant clone is one base away. The chain carries TRBV20-1 and TRBJ1-1, with D unclear. The CDR3 has 16 amino acids. Germline V gene data show CDR1 as DFQATT and CDR2 as SNEGSKA (reference sequence). The CDR3 coding sequence is TGCAGAGCTACCGCACCGGGCACGTCTCTGGGCACTGAAGCTTTCTTT. Encoded protein: CRATAPGTSLGTEAFF.

Ten or more counts support this clonotype. J is TRBJ2-2 and V is TRBV29-1; D is tentatively TRBD1 or TRBD2 (5 bases each). V was cut by 6 bases and J by 1 base, with 9 bases left in between. The V gene's germline CDR1 is SQVTM and CDR2 ANQGSEA. The CDR3 runs to 13 residues. The CDR3 bases are TGCAGCGTGAGGGGCAGGAACACCGGGGAGCTGTTTTTT. Residues: CSVRGRNTGELFF.

With respect to this clonotype: A junction end diverges from the germline sequence, so it may reflect a read error. V usage is TRBV4-2 and J usage is TRBJ1-2; 7 bases match TRBD1. The CDR3 runs 16 residues. Germline CDR1 and CDR2: LGHNA and YNFKEQ. The CDR3 DNA reads as TGTGCCATCAGCCCCCCTGCGGGGACAGAGAGGGATGGCTACACCTTC. This codes for CAISPPAGTERDGYTF.

This clonotype was seen repeatedly, ten times or more. The chain couples TRBV20-1 to TRBJ2-3, with D perhaps being TRBD1 or TRBD2 (5 bases each). From germline, CDR1 is DFQATT and CDR2 SNEGSKA (reference sequence). Trimming removed 1 base from V and 1 base from J, with 15 bases in between. The CDR3 extends over 16 amino acids. CDR3 DNA: TGCAGTGCTAGAGTGGCGAGGGGAATGGGCACAGATACGCAGTATTTT. Encoded protein: CSARVARGMGTDTQYF.

This clonotype has a count of ten or more. The V gene is TRBV28, the J gene TRBJ1-2; a weak D match, TRBD1 (5 bases). Trimming pared 6 bases from V and 0 bases from J, leaving 14 bases between. Germline values: CDR1 MDHEN, CDR2 SYDVKM. The CDR3 runs to 15 residues. CDR3 amino acids: CASRRTGTANYGYTF. The DNA of the CDR3 is TGTGCCAGCAGACGTACCGGGACCGCTAACTATGGCTACACCTTC.

In the case of this clonotype: Compared with germline, one end of the junction differs, possibly owing to a read error. The chain uses TRBV5-6 and TRBJ2-5; D unclear. CDR1 and CDR2 from the germline V gene are SGHDT and YYEEEE. This CDR3 has 12 amino acids. The chain's CDR3 is CVSSLPQETQNF. The CDR3 DNA reads as TGTGTCAGCAGCTTGCCGCAAGAGACCCAGAACTTC.

This clonotype occurred a few times. This chain uses TRBV4-2 with TRBJ1-6, with D hard to call. Germline V lookup: CDR1 LGHNA, CDR2 YNFKEQ. The CDR3 covers 18 residues. Between the trimmed V and J ends, which lost 0 bases and 0 bases, there was a span of 12 bases. DNA of the CDR3: TGTGCCAGCAGCCAAGATCCGCGTTCAGGCTCCTATAATTCACCCCTCCACTTT. This sequence encodes CASSQDPRSGSYNSPLHF.